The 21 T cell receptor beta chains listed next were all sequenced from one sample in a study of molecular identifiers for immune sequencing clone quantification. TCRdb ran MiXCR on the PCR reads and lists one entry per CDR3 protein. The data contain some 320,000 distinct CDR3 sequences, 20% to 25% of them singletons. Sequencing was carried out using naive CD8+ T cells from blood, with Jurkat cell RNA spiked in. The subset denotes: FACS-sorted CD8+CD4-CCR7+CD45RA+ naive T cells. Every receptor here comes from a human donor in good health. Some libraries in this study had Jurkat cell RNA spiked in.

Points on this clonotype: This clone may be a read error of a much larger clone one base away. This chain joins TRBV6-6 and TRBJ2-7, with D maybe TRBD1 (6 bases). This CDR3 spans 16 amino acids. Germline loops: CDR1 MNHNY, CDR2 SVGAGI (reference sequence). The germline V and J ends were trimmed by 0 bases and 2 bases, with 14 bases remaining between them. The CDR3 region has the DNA TGTGCCAGCAGTTACTCCTCCGGGACACCTGCCTACGAGCAGTACTTC. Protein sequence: CASSYSSGTPAYEQYF.

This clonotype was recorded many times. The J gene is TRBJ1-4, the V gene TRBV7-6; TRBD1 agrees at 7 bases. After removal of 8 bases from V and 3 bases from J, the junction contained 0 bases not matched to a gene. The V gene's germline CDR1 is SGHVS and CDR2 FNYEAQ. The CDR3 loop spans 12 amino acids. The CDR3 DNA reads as TGTGCCAGCCAGGGGGCTAATGAAAAACTGTTTTTT. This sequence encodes CASQGANEKLFF.

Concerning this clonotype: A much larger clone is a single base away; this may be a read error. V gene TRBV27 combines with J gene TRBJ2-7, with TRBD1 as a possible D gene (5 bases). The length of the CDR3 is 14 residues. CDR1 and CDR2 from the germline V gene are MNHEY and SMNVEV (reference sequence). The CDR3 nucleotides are TGTGCCAGCAGTTTCCCAGGGCCTACCTACGGGCAGTACTTC. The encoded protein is CASSFPGPTYGQYF.

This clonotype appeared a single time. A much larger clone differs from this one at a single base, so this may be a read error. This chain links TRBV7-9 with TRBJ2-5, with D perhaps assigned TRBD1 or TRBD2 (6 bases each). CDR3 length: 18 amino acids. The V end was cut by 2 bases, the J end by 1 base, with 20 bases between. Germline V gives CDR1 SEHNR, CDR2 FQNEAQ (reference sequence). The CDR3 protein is CASSLWAVGGLCQETQYF. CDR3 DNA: TGTGCCAGCAGCTTATGGGCGGTCGGGGGCCTGTGCCAAGAGACCCAGTACTTC.

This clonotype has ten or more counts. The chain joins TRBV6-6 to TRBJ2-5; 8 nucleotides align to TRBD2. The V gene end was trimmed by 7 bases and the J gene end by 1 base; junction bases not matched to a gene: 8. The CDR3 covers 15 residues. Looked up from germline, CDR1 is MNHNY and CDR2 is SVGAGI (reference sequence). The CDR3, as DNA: TGTGCCAGCATGGAGTATAGCGGGGTCCAAGAGACCCAGTACTTC. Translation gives CASMEYSGVQETQYF.

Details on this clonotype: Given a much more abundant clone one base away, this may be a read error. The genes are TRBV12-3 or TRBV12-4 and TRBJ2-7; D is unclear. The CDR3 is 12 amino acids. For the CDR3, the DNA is TGTGCCAGCAGCCCCTGGTCGTACGAGCAGCACTTC. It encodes CASSPWSYEQHF.

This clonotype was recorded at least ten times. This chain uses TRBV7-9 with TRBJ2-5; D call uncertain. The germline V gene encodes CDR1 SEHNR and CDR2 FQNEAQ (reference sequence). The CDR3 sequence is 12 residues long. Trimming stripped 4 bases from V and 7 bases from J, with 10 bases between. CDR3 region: CASSSDVVTQYF. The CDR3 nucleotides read TGTGCCAGCAGCTCCGATGTAGTGACCCAGTACTTC.

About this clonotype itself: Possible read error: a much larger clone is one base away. The CDR3 DNA reads TGTGCCAGCAGCCTTTCAGGGTTCACTGAAGCTTTCTTT. It encodes CASSLSGFTEAFF. J is TRBJ1-1 and V is TRBV7-9; D might be TRBD1 (5 bases). The CDR3 totals 13 residues. CDR1 and CDR2 from the germline V gene are SEHNR and FQNEAQ (reference sequence). Trimming shortened V by 5 bases and J by 4 bases, and 11 bases separated the two germline ends. Full variable domain (outside the CDR3, taken from reference TRBV7-9 and TRBJ1-1): DTGVSQNPRHKITKRGQNVTFRCDPISEHNRLYWYRQTLGQGPEFLTYFQNEAQLEKSRLLSDRFSAERPKGSFSTLEIQRTEQGDSAMYLCASSLSGFTEAFFGQGTRLTVV.

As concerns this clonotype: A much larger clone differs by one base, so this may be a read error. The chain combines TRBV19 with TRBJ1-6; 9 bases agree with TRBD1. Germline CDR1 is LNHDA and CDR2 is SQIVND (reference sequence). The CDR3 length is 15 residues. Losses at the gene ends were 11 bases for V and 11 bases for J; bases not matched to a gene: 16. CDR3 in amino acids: CAGDRTGAGWTPLHF. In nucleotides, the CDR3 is TGTGCCGGTGACCGGACAGGGGCAGGTTGGACACCCCTCCACTTT.

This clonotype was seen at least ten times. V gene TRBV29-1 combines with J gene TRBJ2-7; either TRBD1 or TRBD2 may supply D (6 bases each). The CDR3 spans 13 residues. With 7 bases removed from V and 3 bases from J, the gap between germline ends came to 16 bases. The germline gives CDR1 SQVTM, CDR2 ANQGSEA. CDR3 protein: CSAQGGSDYEQYF. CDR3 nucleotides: TGCAGCGCCCAAGGGGGGTCTGACTACGAGCAGTACTTC.

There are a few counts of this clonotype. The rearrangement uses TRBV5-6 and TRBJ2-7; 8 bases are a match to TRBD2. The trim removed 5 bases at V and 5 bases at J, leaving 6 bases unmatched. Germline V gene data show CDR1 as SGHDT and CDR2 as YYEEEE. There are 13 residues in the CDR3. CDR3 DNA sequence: TGTGCCAGCAGAGCGGGAGTCAGCAACGAGCAGTACTTC. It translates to CASRAGVSNEQYF. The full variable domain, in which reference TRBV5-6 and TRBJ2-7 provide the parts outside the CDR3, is DAGVTQSPTHLIKTRGQQVTLRCSPKSGHDTVSWYQQALGQGPQFIFQYYEEEERQRGNFPDRFSGHQFPNYSSELNVNALLLGDSALYLCASRAGVSNEQYFGPGTRLTVT.

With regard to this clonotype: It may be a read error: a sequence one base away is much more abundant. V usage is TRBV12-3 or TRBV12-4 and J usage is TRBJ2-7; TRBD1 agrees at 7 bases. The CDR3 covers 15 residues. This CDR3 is CASSPKGASSYEQCF. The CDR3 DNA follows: TGTGCCAGCAGTCCTAAGGGGGCCAGCTCCTACGAGCAGTGCTTC.

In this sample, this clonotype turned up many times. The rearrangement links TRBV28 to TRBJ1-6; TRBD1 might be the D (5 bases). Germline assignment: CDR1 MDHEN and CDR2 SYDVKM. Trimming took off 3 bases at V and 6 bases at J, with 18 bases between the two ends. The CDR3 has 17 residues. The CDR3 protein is CASSFIGTSLLNSPLHF. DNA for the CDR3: TGTGCCAGCAGTTTCATAGGGACGAGCTTACTTAATTCACCCCTCCACTTT.

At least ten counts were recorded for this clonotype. The CDR3, as DNA: TGCAGTGCTAGAGATGGTGGGACAGGGGCAGATACGCAGTATTTT. It codes for CSARDGGTGADTQYF. V gene TRBV20-1 combines with J gene TRBJ2-3; 10 bases agree with TRBD1. With V trimmed by 0 bases and J by 4 bases, 4 bases remained unmatched. CDR1 and CDR2 (germline): DFQATT, SNEGSKA (reference sequence). The CDR3 extends over 15 amino acids.

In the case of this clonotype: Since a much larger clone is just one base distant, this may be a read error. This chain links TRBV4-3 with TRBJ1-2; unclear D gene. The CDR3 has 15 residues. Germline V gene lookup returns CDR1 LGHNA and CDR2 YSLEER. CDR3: CASRPGPTSNYGYIF. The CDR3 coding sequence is TGCGCCAGCAGACCCGGGCCGACCTCTAACTATGGCTACATCTTC.

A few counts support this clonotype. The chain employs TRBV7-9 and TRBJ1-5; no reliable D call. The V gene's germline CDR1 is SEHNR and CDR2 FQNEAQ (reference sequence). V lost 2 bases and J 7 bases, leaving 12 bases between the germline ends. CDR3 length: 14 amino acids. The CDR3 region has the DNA TGTGCCAGCAGCTTATCAACAGTTCTACAGCCCCAGCATTTT. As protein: CASSLSTVLQPQHF.

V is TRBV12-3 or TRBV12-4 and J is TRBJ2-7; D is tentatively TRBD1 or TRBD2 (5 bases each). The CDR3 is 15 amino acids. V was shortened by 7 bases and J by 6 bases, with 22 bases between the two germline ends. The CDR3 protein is CASTIGTGPSSEQYF. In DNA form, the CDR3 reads TGTGCCAGCACCATAGGGACGGGTCCGTCCAGCGAGCAGTACTTC.

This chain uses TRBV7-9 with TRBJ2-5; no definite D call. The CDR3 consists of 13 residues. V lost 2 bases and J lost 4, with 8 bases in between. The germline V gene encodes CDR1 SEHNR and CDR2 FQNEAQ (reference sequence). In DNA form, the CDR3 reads TGTGCCAGCAGCTTACAGAGAGTAGAGACCCAGTACTTC. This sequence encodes CASSLQRVETQYF.

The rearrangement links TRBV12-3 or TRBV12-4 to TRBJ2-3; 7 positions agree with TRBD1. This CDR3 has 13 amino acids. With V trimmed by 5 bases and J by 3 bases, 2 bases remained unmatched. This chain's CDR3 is CASSGTETDTQYF. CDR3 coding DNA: TGTGCCAGCAGTGGGACAGAGACAGATACGCAGTATTTT.

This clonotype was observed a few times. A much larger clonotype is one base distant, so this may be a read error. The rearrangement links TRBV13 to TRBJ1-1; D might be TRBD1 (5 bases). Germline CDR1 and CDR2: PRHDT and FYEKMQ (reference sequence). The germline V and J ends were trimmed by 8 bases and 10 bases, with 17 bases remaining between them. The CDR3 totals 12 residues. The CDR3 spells CASGPGRVAAFF. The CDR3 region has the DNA TGTGCCAGCGGCCCAGGGAGGGTGGCAGCTTTCTTT.

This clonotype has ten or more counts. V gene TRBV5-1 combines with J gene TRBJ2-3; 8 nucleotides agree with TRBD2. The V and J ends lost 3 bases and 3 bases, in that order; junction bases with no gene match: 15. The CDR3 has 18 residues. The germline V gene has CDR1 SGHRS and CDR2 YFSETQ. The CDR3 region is CASSWDSAGTSSTDTQYF. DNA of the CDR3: TGCGCCAGCAGCTGGGATTCTGCCGGGACTAGTTCAACAGATACGCAGTATTTT.